This is a list of T cell receptor beta chains from one sample in a study of blood T cell repertoires in COVID-19. Profiling relied on immunoSEQ multiplex PCR, and the TCRdb table lists in-frame clones only, not all of them. In the table there are about 24,000 clones, 80% to 85% of which are singletons. The material sequenced was peripheral blood. The receptors stem from a man aged 65-85 years with acute or convalescent COVID-19. Each CDR3 is given with its conserved first and last residue. A D gene is named only where the DNA matches it firmly. For some rows the clone size is stated as once, few or many, or as a class when expanded; others skip it.

abundance: .; v_gene: TRBV30; d_gene: .; j_gene: TRBJ1-1; CDR3nt: TGTGCCTGGAGTGTACAAGGAGCCAACACTGAAGCTTTCTTT; CDR3aa: CAWSVQGANTEAFF
abundance: .; v_gene: TRBV19; d_gene: .; j_gene: TRBJ1-6; CDR3nt: TGTGCCAGTAGTATCGCCACTGGTTCACCCCTCCACTTT; CDR3aa: CASSIATGSPLHF
abundance: .; v_gene: TRBV6-5; d_gene: .; j_gene: TRBJ2-7; CDR3nt: TGTGCCAGCAGAAGGGAGGCCGAGGCAGCGCAGTACTTC; CDR3aa: CASRREAEAAQYF
abundance: once; v_gene: TRBV3-1/TRBV3-2; d_gene: TRBD1; j_gene: TRBJ2-7; CDR3nt: TGTGCCAGCAGCCTCCGCGGGACAGGGGACTACGAGCAGTACTTC; CDR3aa: CASSLRGTGDYEQYF
abundance: .; v_gene: TRBV6-6; d_gene: .; j_gene: TRBJ2-7; CDR3nt: TGTGCCAGCAGTCCCCATCCGGGAGAGCAGTACTTC; CDR3aa: CASSPHPGEQYF
abundance: .; v_gene: TRBV9; d_gene: TRBD1; j_gene: TRBJ2-1; CDR3nt: TGTGCCAGCAGCGTAGAGGGGGCTCGATTGGGCGATGAGCAGTTCTTC; CDR3aa: CASSVEGARLGDEQFF
abundance: once; v_gene: TRBV4-1; d_gene: .; j_gene: TRBJ1-4; CDR3nt: TGCGCCAGCAGCCCCGGGACACTTAATGAAAAACTGTTTTTT; CDR3aa: CASSPGTLNEKLFF
abundance: once; v_gene: TRBV7-9; d_gene: .; j_gene: TRBJ1-2; CDR3nt: TGTGCCAGCAGCCCCGGGGGGATCTATGGCTACACCTTC; CDR3aa: CASSPGGIYGYTF
abundance: .; v_gene: TRBV6-2/TRBV6-3; d_gene: .; j_gene: TRBJ1-1; CDR3nt: TGTGCCAGCAGTTACGTGGGAGCTAACACTGAAGCTTTCTTT; CDR3aa: CASSYVGANTEAFF
abundance: .; v_gene: TRBV24-1; d_gene: .; j_gene: TRBJ2-2; CDR3nt: TGTGCCACCAGTGGTGGGGCTCCCAACACCGGGGAGCTGTTTTTT; CDR3aa: CATSGGAPNTGELFF
abundance: .; v_gene: TRBV24-1; d_gene: TRBD1; j_gene: TRBJ1-5; CDR3nt: TGTGCCACCAGTGATAAGGGGTGGAAGGGGGCGGTGGCCCAGCATTTT; CDR3aa: CATSDKGWKGAVAQHF
abundance: .; v_gene: TRBV5-5; d_gene: .; j_gene: TRBJ2-3; CDR3nt: TGTGCCAGCAGCCCCGGACTAACAGGGGCAGATACGCAGTATTTT; CDR3aa: CASSPGLTGADTQYF
abundance: .; v_gene: TRBV10-3; d_gene: .; j_gene: TRBJ2-5; CDR3nt: TGTGCCATCAGTGGTGGGGCAAGACAAGAGACCCAGTACTTC; CDR3aa: CAISGGARQETQYF
abundance: .; v_gene: TRBV18; d_gene: .; j_gene: TRBJ1-5; CDR3nt: TGTGCCAGCTCACCAAGGGGTCAGGGACACAATCAGCCCCAGCATTTT; CDR3aa: CASSPRGQGHNQPQHF
abundance: .; v_gene: TRBV30; d_gene: .; j_gene: TRBJ2-3; CDR3nt: TGTGCCTGGAGTGTACTTTCAGGGCCAGATACGCAGTATTTT; CDR3aa: CAWSVLSGPDTQYF
abundance: .; v_gene: TRBV30; d_gene: TRBD1; j_gene: TRBJ1-5; CDR3nt: TGTGCCTGGAGTGAACAGGGGCGGAGGTACAATCAGCCCCAGCATTTT; CDR3aa: CAWSEQGRRYNQPQHF
abundance: .; v_gene: TRBV19; d_gene: .; j_gene: TRBJ1-3; CDR3nt: TGTGCCAGTAGTATCGTACAGGGAACACCCGGAAACACCATATATTTT; CDR3aa: CASSIVQGTPGNTIYF
abundance: .; v_gene: TRBV5-6; d_gene: TRBD1; j_gene: TRBJ1-1; CDR3nt: TGTGCCAGCAGCTTCCCTAGGCCACAGGGGAAGGATGAAGCTTTCTTT; CDR3aa: CASSFPRPQGKDEAFF
abundance: .; v_gene: TRBV29-1; d_gene: .; j_gene: TRBJ2-7; CDR3nt: TGCAGCGCGGTGGCGGGGTTGGAGCAGTACTTC; CDR3aa: CSAVAGLEQYF
abundance: once; v_gene: TRBV11-2; d_gene: .; j_gene: TRBJ2-7; CDR3nt: TGTGCCAGCAGCTTATGGGGTCAGGGGGGCCACTACGAGCAGTACTTC; CDR3aa: CASSLWGQGGHYEQYF
abundance: once; v_gene: TRBV6-5; d_gene: TRBD1; j_gene: TRBJ1-1; CDR3nt: TGTGCCAGCAGCTACAGGCGGACAGGGATCACTGAAGCTTTCTTT; CDR3aa: CASSYRRTGITEAFF
abundance: .; v_gene: TRBV21-1; d_gene: .; j_gene: TRBJ2-5; CDR3nt: TGTGCCAGCAGCAAAGAGGACAGGGCTGATGAGACCCAGTACTTC; CDR3aa: CASSKEDRADETQYF
abundance: .; v_gene: TRBV5-6; d_gene: .; j_gene: TRBJ1-2; CDR3nt: TGTGCCAGCAGTCTGGTGGACAGATCTAACTATGGCTACACCTTC; CDR3aa: CASSLVDRSNYGYTF
abundance: .; v_gene: TRBV29-1; d_gene: TRBD1; j_gene: TRBJ2-7; CDR3nt: TGCAGCATCCGGGACAGGGGCTCCTACGAGCAGTACTTC; CDR3aa: CSIRDRGSYEQYF
abundance: .; v_gene: TRBV10-2; d_gene: .; j_gene: TRBJ1-2; CDR3nt: TGCGCCAGCCTGGAGGGGTTGTGGGGCTACACCTTC; CDR3aa: CASLEGLWGYTF
abundance: .; v_gene: TRBV3-1/TRBV3-2; d_gene: .; j_gene: TRBJ1-2; CDR3nt: TGTGCCAGCAGCCATGTATCGAACTATGGCTACACCTTC; CDR3aa: CASSHVSNYGYTF
abundance: .; v_gene: TRBV19; d_gene: TRBD1; j_gene: TRBJ1-5; CDR3nt: TGTGCCAGTAGCATACAGGGGGCATTCCAGCCCCAGCATTTT; CDR3aa: CASSIQGAFQPQHF
abundance: .; v_gene: TRBV5-6; d_gene: .; j_gene: TRBJ2-1; CDR3nt: TGTGCCAGCAGCTTGTATGGCCCCCAGGGCGATGAGCAGTTCTTC; CDR3aa: CASSLYGPQGDEQFF
abundance: .; v_gene: TRBV15; d_gene: .; j_gene: TRBJ2-7; CDR3nt: TGTGCCACCAGCAGAGTCTTCCCTTACGAGCAGTACTTC; CDR3aa: CATSRVFPYEQYF
abundance: .; v_gene: TRBV9; d_gene: TRBD2; j_gene: TRBJ2-3; CDR3nt: TGTGCCAGCAGCCCACGGACTAGCGGGGGGATTTCTGCAGATACGCAGTATTTT; CDR3aa: CASSPRTSGGISADTQYF
abundance: .; v_gene: TRBV7-9; d_gene: TRBD1; j_gene: TRBJ1-1; CDR3nt: TGTGCCAGCAGCTTACAGGGACAGTCGAACACTGAAGCTTTCTTT; CDR3aa: CASSLQGQSNTEAFF
abundance: .; v_gene: TRBV20-1; d_gene: .; j_gene: TRBJ2-5; CDR3nt: TGCAGTGCTACCCGAGAAGAGACCCAGTACTTC; CDR3aa: CSATREETQYF
abundance: once; v_gene: TRBV10-3; d_gene: .; j_gene: TRBJ1-6; CDR3nt: TGTGCCATCAGAGGGGGTGGGAATTCACCCCTCCACTTT; CDR3aa: CAIRGGGNSPLHF
abundance: .; v_gene: TRBV5-4; d_gene: .; j_gene: TRBJ1-6; CDR3nt: TGTGCCAACGGACAGTATAATTCACCCCTCCACTTT; CDR3aa: CANGQYNSPLHF
abundance: .; v_gene: TRBV15; d_gene: TRBD1; j_gene: TRBJ1-1; CDR3nt: TGTGCCACCAGCAGGGACAGGGTGAACACTGAAGCTTTCTTT; CDR3aa: CATSRDRVNTEAFF
abundance: .; v_gene: TRBV19; d_gene: .; j_gene: TRBJ1-5; CDR3nt: TGTGCCAGTAACCCAGGAGGACGAAGCAATCAGCCCCAGCATTTT; CDR3aa: CASNPGGRSNQPQHF
abundance: .; v_gene: TRBV5-1; d_gene: .; j_gene: TRBJ1-1; CDR3nt: TGCGCCAGCAGCTTCGTCCGGAACACTGAAGCTTTCTTT; CDR3aa: CASSFVRNTEAFF
abundance: .; v_gene: TRBV27; d_gene: .; j_gene: TRBJ1-1; CDR3nt: TGTGCCGGCAGTTTACCCCACTGGACCTTGGTCGGGGTAGGTGAAGCTTTCTTT; CDR3aa: CAGSLPHWTLVGVGEAFF
abundance: .; v_gene: TRBV3-1/TRBV3-2; d_gene: .; j_gene: TRBJ2-5; CDR3nt: TGTGCCAGCTCGCTCCGGGGGGCTGAGACCCAGTACTTC; CDR3aa: CASSLRGAETQYF
abundance: medium-sized; v_gene: TRBV6-4; d_gene: TRBD2; j_gene: TRBJ2-1; CDR3nt: TGTGCCAGCAGTGACGGACTAGCGGGAGGGAATGAGCAGTTCTTC; CDR3aa: CASSDGLAGGNEQFF
abundance: .; v_gene: TRBV7-2; d_gene: .; j_gene: TRBJ2-1; CDR3nt: TGTGCCAGCAGCTTAGTCGGAGGTTCATCCTACAATGAGCAGTTCTTC; CDR3aa: CASSLVGGSSYNEQFF
abundance: .; v_gene: TRBV21-1; d_gene: .; j_gene: TRBJ1-5; CDR3nt: TGTGCCAGCAGCATCCGGGTCCGAAGGAGAATTACAAGGCCCCAGCATTTT; CDR3aa: CASSIRVRRRITRPQHF
abundance: .; v_gene: TRBV3-1/TRBV3-2; d_gene: TRBD2; j_gene: TRBJ2-2; CDR3nt: TGTGCCAGCAGCTTGACTAGCGGGAGAGCGAACACCGGGGAGCTGTTTTTT; CDR3aa: CASSLTSGRANTGELFF
abundance: few; v_gene: TRBV18; d_gene: .; j_gene: TRBJ1-2; CDR3nt: TGTGCCAGCTCACCAGATCAGGACAGCAACTATGGCTACACCTTC; CDR3aa: CASSPDQDSNYGYTF
abundance: .; v_gene: TRBV6-5; d_gene: .; j_gene: TRBJ1-1; CDR3nt: TGTGCCAGCAGCGCTACTTTTAGGAACACTGAAGCTTTCTTT; CDR3aa: CASSATFRNTEAFF
abundance: .; v_gene: TRBV7-9; d_gene: TRBD1; j_gene: TRBJ2-3; CDR3nt: TGTGCCAGCAGCGTTCGGACAGGGCTGAGGGCAGATACGCAGTATTTT; CDR3aa: CASSVRTGLRADTQYF
abundance: .; v_gene: TRBV5-4; d_gene: TRBD2; j_gene: TRBJ2-6; CDR3nt: TGTGCCAGCAGCTTGGGTGCAGCGGGGGGATCTACCGGGGCCAACGTCCTGACTTTC; CDR3aa: CASSLGAAGGSTGANVLTF
abundance: .; v_gene: TRBV6-5; d_gene: TRBD1; j_gene: TRBJ1-1; CDR3nt: TGTGCCAGCAGTTCCGGGACAGGGGCCCAGAACACTGAAGCTTTCTTT; CDR3aa: CASSSGTGAQNTEAFF
abundance: few; v_gene: TRBV24-1; d_gene: TRBD1; j_gene: TRBJ2-1; CDR3nt: TGTGCCACCAGTGACCGCCGGGACAGGGTTTCGCAGTTCTTC; CDR3aa: CATSDRRDRVSQFF
abundance: .; v_gene: TRBV7-9; d_gene: TRBD1; j_gene: TRBJ1-5; CDR3nt: TGTGCCAGCAGCTTAGGAACAGGGGGAAACAATCAGCCCCAGCATTTT; CDR3aa: CASSLGTGGNNQPQHF
abundance: .; v_gene: TRBV3-1/TRBV3-2; d_gene: .; j_gene: TRBJ1-3; CDR3nt: TGTGCCAGCAGCCTCGGGTGGCAGGGTCGAAACACCATATATTTT; CDR3aa: CASSLGWQGRNTIYF
abundance: .; v_gene: TRBV5-1; d_gene: TRBD1; j_gene: TRBJ1-6; CDR3nt: TGCGCCAGCAGCCCAAGACAGGGGGGGTCCTTCTATAATTCACCCCTCCACTTT; CDR3aa: CASSPRQGGSFYNSPLHF
abundance: .; v_gene: TRBV5-1; d_gene: TRBD1; j_gene: TRBJ2-4; CDR3nt: TGCGCCAGCAGCTTACAGGCAGGGACAGGGGCAAACATTCAGTACTTC; CDR3aa: CASSLQAGTGANIQYF